The T cell receptor (beta chain) described here comes from a study of technical replicates of blood from several donors. Germline CDR1 reads MGHRA; CDR2 reads YSYEKL. Trimming took off 1 base at V and 0 bases at J, with 3 bases between the two ends. This CDR3 is 14 amino acids long. TCRdb keeps only in-frame clones here, not all; method: immunoSEQ multiplex PCR. The repertoire holds around 61,000 clones, with around 97% as singletons. The receptor was isolated from a human donor in good health. Sequencing was carried out using T cells isolated from PBMCs. This chain links TRBV4-1 with TRBJ1-4, with unresolved D. The CDR3 DNA sequence: TGCGCCAGCAGCCAAGTCGCAACTAATGAAAAACTGTTTTTT. It is translated as CASSQVATNEKLFF.